The 8 T cell receptor beta chains in this list originate from one sample, sequenced in a study of CD8 T cells in ankylosing spondylitis (dated by TCRdb to about 2017). These receptors lack a known antigen. The protocol used for the library was 5' RACE. TCRdb records Illumina HiSeq 2500 as the sequencer. TCRdb ran its own pipeline on the public reads, namely fastp trimming at Q25 and MiXCR clone calling, and kept in-frame beta chains. Rows are unified per CDR3 protein, each entry keeping the most common DNA and genes. The sample records around 430,000 distinct CDR3 sequences, about 15% of which are singletons. The ten top clones hold 1% of the sample. Broader findings and caveats from the paper: Blood from ankylosing spondylitis patients appeared to be characterized by a TCR beta motif composed of several highly homologous amino acid variants.

The material sequenced was blood, either unsorted or a sorted T cell fraction (not recorded which). These TCRs come from a male donor with ankylosing spondylitis.

This clonotype came up a few times. J is TRBJ2-2 and V is TRBV18; D unresolved. The CDR3 sequence is 13 residues long. CDR1 KGHSH and CDR2 LQKENI come from the germline V gene. Trimming stripped 3 bases from V and 6 bases from J, with 8 bases between. CDR3 nucleotide sequence: TGTGCCAGCTCACCTGAGATCGCCGGGGAGCTGTTTTTT. Translating gives CASSPEIAGELFF.

This clonotype was seen a handful of times. J is TRBJ1-3 and V is TRBV7-2; the D is unclear. The CDR3 runs 16 residues. The germline V gene has CDR1 SGHTA and CDR2 FQGNSA. Trimming took off 1 base at V and 2 bases at J, with 12 bases between the two ends. Here the CDR3 DNA reads TGTGCCAGCAGCTTAGTGGGCCGGAACACTGGAAACACCATATATTTT. It specifies CASSLVGRNTGNTIYF.

This chain connects TRBV6-2 or TRBV6-3 to TRBJ2-7, with unresolved D. CDR1 and CDR2 (germline): MNHEY, SVGEGT. The CDR3 has 11 amino acids. Trimming shortened V by 6 bases and J by 6 bases, and 9 bases separated the two germline ends. The CDR3 sequence is CASSTNFEQYF. DNA for the CDR3: TGTGCCAGCAGCACTAATTTCGAGCAGTACTTC.

This clonotype was found a few times. The chain joins TRBV11-2 to TRBJ2-2; TRBD2 matches 11 bases. V shed 5 bases and J 6 bases; nucleotides not matched to a gene: 8. The CDR3 is 16 amino acids. CDR1 and CDR2 from the germline V gene are SGHAT and FQNNGV. The CDR3 reads CASSLSGGALAGELFF. Written as DNA, the CDR3 is TGTGCCAGCAGCCTTAGCGGGGGGGCCCTCGCCGGGGAGCTGTTTTTT.

CDR3 nucleotides: TGTGCCAGCAGCCAAGGATCGGCTGCGAGCTCCTACAATGAGCAGTTCTTC. Amino acids: CASSQGSAASSYNEQFF. The chain employs TRBV4-2 and TRBJ2-1; no definite D call. CDR1 is LGHNA, CDR2 YNFKEQ, per germline. V lost 1 base, J lost 0 bases, and 13 bases lay in between. CDR3 length equals 17 residues.

This clonotype was recorded at least ten times. The V gene is TRBV4-3, the J gene TRBJ2-2; no firm D call. V lost 3 bases and J 3 bases, leaving 8 bases between the germline ends. CDR1 is LGHNA, CDR2 YSLEER, per germline. The length of the CDR3 is 14 residues. The CDR3 DNA follows: TGCGCCAGCAGCCAGATGACCCACACCGGGGAGCTGTTTTTT. Amino acids: CASSQMTHTGELFF.

In this sample, this clonotype turned up many times. The chain carries TRBV20-1 and TRBJ2-2; 14 bases match TRBD2. In germline, CDR1 is DFQATT, CDR2 SNEGSKA (reference sequence). This CDR3 region has 16 residues. V lost 4 bases and J lost 6; bases outside the gene matches: 7. The DNA of the CDR3 is TGCAGTGCTATCGGACTAGCGGGAGGAAAACCCGGGGAGCTGTTTTTT. It encodes CSAIGLAGGKPGELFF.

This clonotype was observed a few times. The V and J genes are TRBV6-2 or TRBV6-3 and TRBJ2-7, with a weak D call TRBD1 (6 bases). The V gene's germline CDR1 is MNHEY and CDR2 SVGEGT. Trimming removed 6 bases at V and 3 bases at J, with 18 bases between. This CDR3 comprises 15 residues. Here the CDR3 reads CASSDTGILFYEQYF. As DNA, the CDR3 is TGTGCCAGCAGCGACACAGGGATTTTATTCTACGAGCAGTACTTC.